The present entry profiles one T cell receptor (beta chain) with its context. What it recognizes is unknown. The data stem from a study of T cells after yellow fever vaccination. Study conclusions and caveats: Highly abundant clonotypes carried over from the bulk population could end up in FACS-sorted repertoires as contaminants. Among all clonotypes, a small share was observed in both CD4 and CD8 compartments. Clones from primary vaccination mostly reappeared after the booster (approximately 96% CD4, about 88% CD8).

Researchers made TCR cDNA using 5'RACE template switching, and this step added a universal primer site and UMIs. TCRdb reanalysed the 5' RACE reads using MiXCR and keeps one entry per CDR3 protein. The sample holds roughly 340,000 distinct CDR3 sequences, 8.5% to 10% seen once. With 4 bases removed from V and 10 bases from J, the gap between germline ends came to 14 bases. In germline, CDR1 is LGHDT, CDR2 YNNKEL (reference sequence). The length of the CDR3 is 13 residues. The receptor was derived from a man between 18 and 29 years old who received the YFV17D yellow fever vaccine. The chain recombines TRBV3-1 with TRBJ1-3, with D perhaps TRBD1 (5 bases). The source material was PBMCs, sampled on the day of the first yellow fever vaccination. The CDR3: CASSPRQGGTIYF. The CDR3 DNA reads as TGTGCCAGCAGCCCCCGGCAGGGAGGAACCATATATTTT. Combining the CDR3 with reference TRBV3-1 and TRBJ1-3 gives the whole variable domain DTAVSQTPKYLVTQMGNDKSIKCEQNLGHDTMYWYKQDSKKFLKIMFSYNNKELIINETVPNRFSPKSPDKAHLNLHINSLELGDSAVYFCASSPRQGGTIYFGEGSWLTVV.